This T cell receptor beta chain was sequenced in a study of T cell changes during pregnancy in multiple sclerosis. Sequencing was performed with immunoSEQ multiplex PCR; in TCRdb, only in-frame clones are kept and a portion is missing. The sample has more than 35,000 clones; just over 90% are singletons. This CDR3 has 15 residues. V shed 6 bases and J 4 bases; nucleotides not matched to a gene: 9. Germline V gene sequence: CDR1 SNHLY, CDR2 FYNNEI. This clonotype was obtained from a female donor in good health, enrolled as a control in a pregnancy study. This material consisted of CD4+ T cells from peripheral blood mononuclear cells, taken in the third trimester of pregnancy. The chain combines TRBV2 with TRBJ2-5; TRBD2 matches 9 bases. The CDR3 bases are TGTGCCAGCAGAGAGAATAGCGGGGGCAGAGAGACCCAGTACTTC. Its translation is CASRENSGGRETQYF.